Presented here are 20 T cell receptor beta chains from one specimen sequenced in a study of cytomegalovirus exposure and HLA in healthy donors. Some clones are missing from TCRdb's copy, which holds only in-frame ones; the method was immunoSEQ multiplex PCR. Of a few hundred thousand clones in the sample, 75% to 90% were seen once. The source material was PBMCs. These receptors all stem from a woman between 25 and 40 years old in good health and CMV-seropositive.

This chain uses TRBV27 with TRBJ2-1, with a possible D match to TRBD2 (6 bases). Germline CDR1 is MNHEY and CDR2 is SMNVEV (reference sequence). V lost 1 base, J lost 8 bases, and 18 bases lay in between. This CDR3 spans 16 amino acids. The chain's CDR3 is CASSLYLGLPLDEQFF. In DNA form, the CDR3 reads TGTGCCAGCAGTTTATATTTGGGACTTCCTCTAGATGAGCAGTTCTTC.

The chain couples TRBV7-2 to TRBJ1-2, with D tentatively TRBD1 (5 bases). The CDR3 is made up of 15 amino acids. V gave up 0 bases and J gave up 3 bases, with 11 bases separating them. Germline CDR1 is SGHTA and CDR2 is FQGNSA. This CDR3 is CASSLAQGIDYGYTF. The DNA for the CDR3 is TGTGCCAGCAGCTTAGCCCAGGGAATAGACTATGGCTACACCTTC.

The chain uses TRBV5-1 and TRBJ1-3, with D perhaps TRBD1 (5 bases). Germline assignment: CDR1 SGHRS and CDR2 YFSETQ. This CDR3 has 14 amino acids. Trimming left V 3 bases short and J 2 bases short, with 9 bases between. CDR3 protein: CASSSGVAGNTIYF. CDR3 coding DNA: TGCGCCAGCAGCTCGGGGGTTGCTGGAAACACCATATATTTT.

The chain links TRBV28 to TRBJ2-7; possibly TRBD1 for D (5 bases). CDR3 length: 14 amino acids. V gave up 4 bases and J gave up 7 bases, with 17 bases separating them. The V gene's germline CDR1 is MDHEN and CDR2 SYDVKM. The CDR3 loop reads CASSSPRQSGEQYF. The CDR3 nucleotides read TGTGCCAGCAGTTCCCCTCGACAGTCCGGTGAGCAGTACTTC.

The rearrangement uses TRBV30 and TRBJ2-7; D might be TRBD2 (5 bases). V was cut by 3 bases and J by 3 bases, with 15 bases left in between. CDR1 and CDR2 from the germline V gene are GTSNPN and SVGIG (reference sequence). The CDR3 extends over 14 amino acids. CDR3 sequence reads: CAWSIAGRGYEQYF. CDR3 in DNA: TGTGCCTGGAGCATCGCGGGCCGGGGCTACGAGCAGTACTTC. The full variable domain, its missing parts supplied by reference TRBV30 and TRBJ2-7, is SQTIHQWPATLVQPVGSPLSLECTVEGTSNPNLYWYRQAAGRGLQLLFYSVGIGQISSEVPQNLSASRPQDRQFILSSKKLLLSDSGFYLCAWSIAGRGYEQYFGPGTRLTVT.

The gene calls are TRBV11-2 and TRBJ2-7; 12 nucleotides match TRBD2. Losses at the gene ends were 5 bases for V and 4 bases for J; bases not matched to a gene: 6. CDR1 is SGHAT and CDR2 is FQNNGV in the germline V gene. The CDR3 runs to 15 residues. CDR3 in DNA: TGTGCCAGCAGCCAAGAAGGGACTAGCGGGTACGAGCAGTACTTC. Amino acid sequence: CASSQEGTSGYEQYF. Full variable domain (remainder filled in from reference TRBV11-2 and TRBJ2-7): EAGVAQSPRYKIIEKRQSVAFWCNPISGHATLYWYQQILGQGPKLLIQFQNNGVVDDSQLPKDRFSAERLKGVDSTLKIQPAKLEDSAVYLCASSQEGTSGYEQYFGPGTRLTVT.

The chain couples TRBV5-4 to TRBJ1-2; D is perhaps TRBD1 (6 bases). The germline CDR1 and CDR2 sequences are SGHNT and YYREEE (reference sequence). CDR3 length equals 15 residues. The V and J ends lost 0 bases and 3 bases respectively, with 12 bases between them. CDR3 DNA sequence: TGTGCCAGCAGCTTGGGATTGGGGGCAGACTATGGCTACACCTTC. Amino acids: CASSLGLGADYGYTF.

On this clone itself: Distinct nucleotide sequences in the sample also encode this CDR3. This chain connects TRBV5-1 to TRBJ2-5; possible D gene TRBD1, 5 bases. Per the germline V gene, CDR1 is SGHRS and CDR2 is YFSETQ. This CDR3 region has 13 residues. V was pared by 0 bases and J by 4 bases, with 7 bases between. The CDR3 coding sequence is TGCGCCAGCAGCTTGGGACAGTCAGAGACCCAGTACTTC. Protein product: CASSLGQSETQYF.

This clone was counted once. V is TRBV5-1 and J is TRBJ2-7, with 12 nucleotides matching TRBD1. This CDR3 has 15 residues. The J segment lost 7 bases and the V segment lost 4 bases, leaving 9 bases of the junction unmatched. Germline-derived CDR1 and CDR2 are SGHRS and YFSETQ. As DNA, the CDR3 is TGCGCCAGCAGCGTGTCGGGACAGGGGGCGAAGGAGCAGTACTTC. Translating gives CASSVSGQGAKEQYF. Drawing the rest from reference TRBV5-1 and TRBJ2-7, the complete variable domain is KAGVTQTPRYLIKTRGQQVTLSCSPISGHRSVSWYQQTPGQGLQFLFEYFSETQRNKGNFPGRFSGRQFSNSRSEMNVSTLELGDSALYLCASSVSGQGAKEQYFGPGTRLTVT.

This clone was observed once. This sequence joins TRBV28 and TRBJ1-4; D is undetermined. The CDR3 totals 18 residues. Germline V gene lookup returns CDR1 MDHEN and CDR2 SYDVKM. The V end was cut by 2 bases, the J end by 0 bases, with 16 bases between. This CDR3 reads CASSLDIQRHTTNEKLFF. The DNA of the CDR3 is TGTGCCAGCAGTTTAGACATCCAGAGGCACACAACTAATGAAAAACTGTTTTTT.

Here the CDR3 reads CASGIPALGDTQYF. Here the CDR3 DNA reads TGTGCCAGCGGGATCCCGGCCCTGGGGGATACGCAGTATTTT. The genes are TRBV13 and TRBJ2-3; D ambiguous. This CDR3 is built from 14 residues. Trimming removed 8 bases at V and 6 bases at J, with 18 bases between. Germline V gene data show CDR1 as PRHDT and CDR2 as FYEKMQ (reference sequence).

The chain uses TRBV7-2 and TRBJ2-3; TRBD2 agrees at 15 bases. There are 18 residues in the CDR3. The V gene's germline CDR1 is SGHTA and CDR2 FQGNSA. Trimming removed 5 bases from V and 1 base from J; junction bases left unmatched: 7. The chain's CDR3 is CASSTRTSGRAGTDTQYF. Here the CDR3 DNA reads TGTGCCAGCAGCACCCGGACTAGCGGGAGGGCGGGCACAGATACGCAGTATTTT.

The gene calls are TRBV11-3 and TRBJ1-4; D gene uncertain. The CDR3 length is 14 residues. V was cut by 4 bases and J by 6 bases, with 12 bases left in between. Germline V gives CDR1 SGHNT, CDR2 YENEEA. The CDR3 sequence: CASSYGMLDEKLFF. CDR3 DNA sequence: TGTGCCAGCAGCTACGGGATGTTGGATGAAAAACTGTTTTTT.

This clone appeared a single time. The V and J genes are TRBV30 and TRBJ2-3; tentative D call: TRBD2 (5 bases). The germline V and J ends were trimmed by 2 bases and 4 bases, with 7 bases remaining between them. CDR1 is GTSNPN and CDR2 is SVGIG in the germline V gene (reference sequence). This CDR3 spans 12 amino acids. CDR3 DNA: TGTGCCTGGAGTAAGAGGGCAGATACGCAGTATTTT. This encodes CAWSKRADTQYF.

The rearrangement links TRBV18 to TRBJ1-2; D call uncertain. This CDR3 spans 13 amino acids. V lost 2 bases and J lost 5, with 9 bases in between. From germline, CDR1 is KGHSH and CDR2 LQKENI. In nucleotides, the CDR3 is TGTGCCAGCTCACCAGACCAGCGATATGGCTACACCTTC. It is translated as CASSPDQRYGYTF.

The rearrangement uses TRBV5-1 and TRBJ1-1, with D unclear. In germline, CDR1 is SGHRS, CDR2 YFSETQ. V lost 0 bases and J 8 bases, leaving 14 bases between the germline ends. CDR3 length equals 14 residues. CDR3 sequence: CASSLAGGTREAFF. The CDR3 bases are TGCGCCAGCAGCTTGGCGGGAGGCACCCGGGAAGCTTTCTTT.

The rearrangement uses TRBV7-6 and TRBJ2-2; perhaps TRBD2 as D (6 bases). The CDR3 spans 17 residues. The germline V gene has CDR1 SGHVS and CDR2 FNYEAQ. V lost 1 base to trimming and J lost 7 bases, with 19 bases between them. The CDR3: CASSLVWGTAGSGELFF. The CDR3 DNA follows: TGTGCCAGCAGCTTAGTGTGGGGGACGGCGGGGAGCGGGGAGCTGTTTTTT.

The chain employs TRBV5-1 and TRBJ2-7; D not resolved. V gave up 4 bases and J gave up 6 bases, with 20 bases separating them. The CDR3 has 15 amino acids. Germline CDR1 reads SGHRS; CDR2 reads YFSETQ. The chain's CDR3 is CASSVRVTESGEQYF. In nucleotides, the CDR3 is TGCGCCAGCAGCGTTAGGGTCACGGAATCTGGCGAGCAGTACTTC.

This clone was picked up one time. The chain carries TRBV4-1 and TRBJ2-3; D unclear. Trimming removed 1 base at V and 0 bases at J, with 11 bases between. Germline CDR1 is MGHRA and CDR2 is YSYEKL. CDR3 size: 16 residues. The CDR3 spells CASSQGAYLSTDTQYF. The CDR3 DNA sequence: TGCGCCAGCAGCCAAGGGGCGTACCTCAGCACAGATACGCAGTATTTT.

The chain combines TRBV7-8 with TRBJ1-1; D is perhaps TRBD1 (6 bases). Germline lookup yields CDR1 SGHVS and CDR2 FQNEAQ. The CDR3 extends over 14 amino acids. V lost 5 bases and J 0 bases, leaving 10 bases between the germline ends. The CDR3 region has the DNA TGTGCCAGCAGCCTAACAGGGATGAACACTGAAGCTTTCTTT. It specifies CASSLTGMNTEAFF.